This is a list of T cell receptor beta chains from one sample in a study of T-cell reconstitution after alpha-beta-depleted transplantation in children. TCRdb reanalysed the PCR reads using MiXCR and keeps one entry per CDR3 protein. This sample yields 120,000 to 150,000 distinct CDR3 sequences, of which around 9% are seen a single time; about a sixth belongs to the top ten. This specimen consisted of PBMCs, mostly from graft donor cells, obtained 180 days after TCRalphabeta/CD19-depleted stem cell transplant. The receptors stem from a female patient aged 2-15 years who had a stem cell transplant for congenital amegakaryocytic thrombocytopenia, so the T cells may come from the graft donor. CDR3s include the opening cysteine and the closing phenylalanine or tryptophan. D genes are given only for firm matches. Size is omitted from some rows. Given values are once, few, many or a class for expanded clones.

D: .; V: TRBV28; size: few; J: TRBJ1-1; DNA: TGTGCCAGCCGCCACAGGGTTTATAGTGTCAACACTGAAGCTTTCTTT; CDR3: CASRHRVYSVNTEAFF
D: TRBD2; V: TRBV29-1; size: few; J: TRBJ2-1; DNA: TGCAGCGTTGAAGGCGGGAGGGCCGCGTCCTACAATGAGCAGTTCTTC; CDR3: CSVEGGRAASYNEQFF
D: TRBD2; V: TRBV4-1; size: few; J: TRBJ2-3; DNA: TGCGCCAGCAGCCCCACTAGCGGGAGGGCCTCAGATACGCAGTATTTT; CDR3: CASSPTSGRASDTQYF
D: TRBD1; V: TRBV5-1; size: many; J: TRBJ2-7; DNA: TGCGCCAGCAGCCCCGGACAGGGTTTGGACGAGCAGTACTTC; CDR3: CASSPGQGLDEQYF
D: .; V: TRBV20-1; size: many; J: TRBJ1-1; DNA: TGCAGTGCTAGAGACATCGTTCGGGGGGCGCGTACTGAAGCTTTCTTT; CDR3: CSARDIVRGARTEAFF
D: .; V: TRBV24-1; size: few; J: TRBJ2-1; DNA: TGTGCCACCAGTGATTCTGGGGCCCTACAGTTCTTC; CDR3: CATSDSGALQFF
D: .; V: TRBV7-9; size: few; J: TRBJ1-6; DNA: TGTGCCAGCAGCTTAGTCCGGCATCTCGAGGCCCTCCACTTT; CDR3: CASSLVRHLEALHF
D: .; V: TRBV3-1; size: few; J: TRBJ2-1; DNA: TGTGCCAGCAGCCAAGATAGCGTCTCCTACAATGAGCAGTTCTTC; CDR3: CASSQDSVSYNEQFF
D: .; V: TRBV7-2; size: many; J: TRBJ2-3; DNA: TGTGCCAGCAGCCCATCGGGCTGGGATACGCAGTATTTT; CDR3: CASSPSGWDTQYF
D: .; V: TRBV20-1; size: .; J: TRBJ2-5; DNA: TGCAGTGCTAGCCCTGGCGGAGTGGTGGAGACCCAGTACTTC; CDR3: CSASPGGVVETQYF
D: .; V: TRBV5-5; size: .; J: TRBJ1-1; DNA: TGTGCCAGCTCGAAACCGAAGAACACTGAAGCTTTCTTT; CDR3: CASSKPKNTEAFF
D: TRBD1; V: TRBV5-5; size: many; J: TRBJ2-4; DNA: TGTGCCAGCAGCTGGGGACAGGGGTTGGCCAAAAACATTCAGTACTTC; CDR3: CASSWGQGLAKNIQYF
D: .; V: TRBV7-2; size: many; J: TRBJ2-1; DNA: TGTGCCAGCAGCTTAGCTAACCCGTCCCCCTACAATGAGCAGTTCTTC; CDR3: CASSLANPSPYNEQFF
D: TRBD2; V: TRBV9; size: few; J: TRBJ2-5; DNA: TGTGCCAGCAGCCCAGCCGGGACTAGGGGGCAAGAGACCCAGTACTTC; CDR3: CASSPAGTRGQETQYF
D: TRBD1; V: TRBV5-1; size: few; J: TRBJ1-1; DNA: TGCGCCAGCAGCGCGGGACAGTTCAACACTGAAGCTTTCTTT; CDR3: CASSAGQFNTEAFF
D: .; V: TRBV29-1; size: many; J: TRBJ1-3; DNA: TGCAGCGTTGACAGGATCTCTGGAAACACCATATATTTT; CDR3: CSVDRISGNTIYF
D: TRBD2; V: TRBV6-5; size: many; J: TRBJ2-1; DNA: TGTGCCAGCAGTTACTCGAGAGCGGGAGGTATCTACAATGAGCAGTTCTTC; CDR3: CASSYSRAGGIYNEQFF
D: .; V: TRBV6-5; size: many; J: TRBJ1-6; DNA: TGTGCCAGCAGTTACATAAACCCTAATTCACCCCTCCACTTT; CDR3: CASSYINPNSPLHF
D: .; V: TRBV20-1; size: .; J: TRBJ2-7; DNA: TGCAGTGCGGCCGGGGGAGGGGGCTACGAGCAGTACTTC; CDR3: CSAAGGGGYEQYF
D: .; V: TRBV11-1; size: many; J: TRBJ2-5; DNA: TGTGCCAGCAGCTTAGGAAGGGAGGCGGATGAGACCCAGTACTTC; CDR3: CASSLGREADETQYF
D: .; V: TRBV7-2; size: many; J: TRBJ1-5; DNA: TGTGCCAGCAGCACCAGGTCCCACAATCAGCCCCAGCATTTT; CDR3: CASSTRSHNQPQHF
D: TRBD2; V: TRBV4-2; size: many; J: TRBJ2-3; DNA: TGTGCCAGCAGCCAAGGGCTAGCGGGGGCCACAGATACGCAGTATTTT; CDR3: CASSQGLAGATDTQYF
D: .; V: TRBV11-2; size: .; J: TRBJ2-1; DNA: TGTGCCAGCAGCTCAGAGAGTCGCAATGAGCAGTTCTTC; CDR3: CASSSESRNEQFF
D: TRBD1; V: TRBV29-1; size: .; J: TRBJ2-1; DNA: TGCAGCGTAGACAGGGGAAGTCGCAATGAGCAGTTCTTC; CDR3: CSVDRGSRNEQFF
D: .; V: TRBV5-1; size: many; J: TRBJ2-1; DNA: TGCGCCAGCAGCAACTACAATGAGCAGTTCTTC; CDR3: CASSNYNEQFF
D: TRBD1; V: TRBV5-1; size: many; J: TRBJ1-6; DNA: TGCGCCAGCAGCTTGGGGACAGGGGGCTTTACCCTCCACTTT; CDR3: CASSLGTGGFTLHF
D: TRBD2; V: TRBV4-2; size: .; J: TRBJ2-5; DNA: TGTGCCAGCAGCCAAGACGGACTAGCGGGGGGGTACCAAGAGACCCAGTACTTC; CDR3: CASSQDGLAGGYQETQYF
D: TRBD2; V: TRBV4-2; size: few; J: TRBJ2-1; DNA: TGTGCCAGCAGCACGACTAGCGGGTCCTACAATGAGCAGTTCTTC; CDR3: CASSTTSGSYNEQFF
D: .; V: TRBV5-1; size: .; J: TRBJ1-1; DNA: TGCGCCAGCAGCTTGGCGTCACAGGGCGCGAACACTGAAGCTTTCTTT; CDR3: CASSLASQGANTEAFF
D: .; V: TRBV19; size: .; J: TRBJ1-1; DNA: TGTGCCAGTAGTGCCGTGACACCCATGAACACTGAAGCTTTCTTT; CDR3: CASSAVTPMNTEAFF
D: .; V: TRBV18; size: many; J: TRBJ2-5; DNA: TGTGCCAGCTCACCACGGGCAGGGAAAGAGACCCAGTACTTC; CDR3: CASSPRAGKETQYF
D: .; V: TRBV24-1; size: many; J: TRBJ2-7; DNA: TGTGCCTCGAATTTGGACAGATACTACGAGCAGTACTTC; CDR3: CASNLDRYYEQYF
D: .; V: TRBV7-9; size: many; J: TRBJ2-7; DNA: TGTGCCAGCAGCTTATCACGGGTTCAGGTGGACGAGCAGTACTTC; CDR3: CASSLSRVQVDEQYF
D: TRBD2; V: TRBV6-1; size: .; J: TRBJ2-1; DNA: TGTGCCAGCAGTGATACCGGGACTAGCGGGAGCAATGAGCAGTTCTTC; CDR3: CASSDTGTSGSNEQFF
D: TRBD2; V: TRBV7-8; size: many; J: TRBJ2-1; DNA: TGTGCCAGCAGCTTAGCTAGCGGGAGCAATGAGCAGTTCTTC; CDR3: CASSLASGSNEQFF